Below, 28 T cell receptor beta chains from the same sample are listed, as sequenced in a study of blood T cell repertoires in COVID-19. Here immunoSEQ multiplex PCR was the method, and the copy in TCRdb shows in-frame clones only, minus some. This repertoire shows about 400,000 clones, 88% found once; its top ten account for 2% to 2.5%. Sequences were obtained from PBMCs or T cells enriched from blood (not recorded which). The receptors originated from a woman in her thirties or forties with acute COVID-19.

The genes are TRBV19 and TRBJ1-1; 7 bases line up with TRBD1. V shed 7 bases and J 0 bases; nucleotides not matched to a gene: 11. The V gene's germline CDR1 is LNHDA and CDR2 SQIVND (reference sequence). The CDR3 contains 16 residues. The CDR3 here is CASTRQGQGVNTEAFF. The CDR3 bases are TGTGCCAGTACTCGACAGGGTCAGGGGGTGAACACTGAAGCTTTCTTT.

A single count supports this clone. V is TRBV7-9 and J is TRBJ1-1, with 7 bases fitting TRBD1. Germline CDR1 reads SEHNR; CDR2 reads FQNEAQ (reference sequence). The CDR3 consists of 14 residues. After removal of 5 bases from V and 6 bases from J, the junction contained 9 bases not matched to a gene. The CDR3 DNA follows: TGTGCCAGCAGCCCCCAAACAGGGGAGGCTGAAGCTTTCTTT. This encodes CASSPQTGEAEAFF.

This chain links TRBV7-8 with TRBJ1-5, with D unresolved. The V end lost 5 bases, the J end lost 5 bases, and 19 bases lay between the germline ends. The CDR3 contains 16 residues. The germline V gene has CDR1 SGHVS and CDR2 FQNEAQ. CDR3: CASSPRRVRGDQPQHF. The CDR3 nucleotides are TGTGCCAGCAGCCCCAGAAGGGTCCGGGGAGATCAGCCCCAGCATTTT.

The J gene is TRBJ1-4, the V gene TRBV29-1; D remains unclear. CDR1 is SQVTM and CDR2 is ANQGSEA in the germline V gene. The V and J ends lost 4 bases and 7 bases respectively, with 13 bases between them. The CDR3 loop spans 13 amino acids. The CDR3 bases are TGCAGCGTTGGGGTCGCGAGGGCTGAAAAACTGTTTTTT. Translating gives CSVGVARAEKLFF.

J is TRBJ1-5 and V is TRBV7-8; tentatively, D is TRBD1 (5 bases). The CDR3 consists of 15 residues. Germline lookup yields CDR1 SGHVS and CDR2 FQNEAQ. Trimming pared 3 bases from V and 1 base from J, leaving 10 bases between. The CDR3 DNA reads TGTGCCAGCAGCTTCTGGGCAGGGAGCAATCAGCCCCAGCATTTT. It is translated as CASSFWAGSNQPQHF.

The J gene is TRBJ1-5, the V gene TRBV7-2; D is perhaps TRBD1 (5 bases). CDR1 and CDR2 from the germline V gene are SGHTA and FQGNSA. Trimming took off 3 bases at V and 1 base at J, with 7 bases between the two ends. This CDR3 has 14 residues. The CDR3 DNA sequence: TGTGCCAGCAGCTTCTACAGGAGCAATCAGCCCCAGCATTTT. It is translated as CASSFYRSNQPQHF.

The chain employs TRBV19 and TRBJ1-2; 7 nucleotides line up with TRBD1. This CDR3 is built from 13 residues. V lost 6 bases to trimming and J lost 3 bases; unmatched junction nucleotides: 4. Germline V gives CDR1 LNHDA, CDR2 SQIVND (reference sequence). The CDR3 here is CASRGRGDYGYTF. DNA of the CDR3: TGTGCCAGTAGGGGCAGGGGGGACTATGGCTACACCTTC.

J is TRBJ2-5 and V is TRBV18; possible D gene TRBD2, 6 bases. In germline, CDR1 is KGHSH, CDR2 LQKENI. This CDR3 region has 14 residues. Trimming left V 2 bases short and J 9 bases short, with 16 bases between. The DNA of the CDR3 is TGTGCCAGCTCACCAGTTGTAGCGGACTTCGCCCAGTACTTC. This codes for CASSPVVADFAQYF.

V and J are TRBV30 and TRBJ1-1, with a weak D call TRBD1 (6 bases). The CDR3 runs to 14 residues. V lost 3 bases and J lost 5, with 16 bases in between. CDR1 and CDR2 (germline): GTSNPN, SVGIG (reference sequence). CDR3 DNA sequence: TGTGCCTGGAGCAGAACAGAAGGGGGTACTGAAGCTTTCTTT. Its protein is CAWSRTEGGTEAFF.

The chain joins TRBV10-2 to TRBJ1-5; D not certain. V lost 6 bases, J lost 1 base, and 16 bases lay in between. The CDR3 loop spans 16 amino acids. Per the germline V gene, CDR1 is WSHSY and CDR2 is SAAADI. The CDR3, as DNA: TGCGCCAGCAGGATGAGCGGTGGGGAGAGCAATCAGCCCCAGCATTTT. Residues: CASRMSGGESNQPQHF.

The chain recombines TRBV6-5 with TRBJ1-4; 8 bases agree with TRBD1. The V gene's germline CDR1 is MNHEY and CDR2 SVGAGI. The CDR3 has 13 residues. V trimming: 6 bases; J trimming: 6 bases; junction bases outside the gene matches: 3. CDR3: CASSSDRDEKLFF. For the CDR3, the DNA is TGTGCCAGCAGCTCGGACAGGGATGAAAAACTGTTTTTT.

The chain has TRBV30 and TRBJ1-1, with a possible D match to TRBD1 (6 bases). Germline CDR1 is GTSNPN and CDR2 is SVGIG (reference sequence). Deletions cut 4 bases from V and 7 bases from J, with 10 bases between. The CDR3 is 11 amino acids. In nucleotides, the CDR3 is TGTGCCTGGAAAGACAGGTTTGAAGCTTTCTTT. It codes for CAWKDRFEAFF.

The chain couples TRBV9 to TRBJ2-2; maybe TRBD1 (6 bases). This CDR3 spans 16 amino acids. Germline CDR1 SGDLS, CDR2 YYNGEE. Trimming took off 0 bases at V and 1 base at J, with 10 bases between the two ends. The CDR3 reads CASSVAQTGNTGELFF. The CDR3, as DNA: TGTGCCAGCAGCGTAGCCCAGACAGGGAACACCGGGGAGCTGTTTTTT.

J is TRBJ1-4 and V is TRBV7-8, with D unclear. This CDR3 has 14 residues. The V and J ends lost 2 bases and 7 bases respectively, with 11 bases between them. CDR1 and CDR2 (germline): SGHVS, FQNEAQ. CDR3 residues: CASSLMAPFEKLFF. The DNA for the CDR3 is TGTGCCAGCAGCTTAATGGCACCGTTTGAAAAACTGTTTTTT.

The CDR3 DNA follows: TGTGCCAGCAGCTCCGGGACAGGGGTTTCACCCCTCCACTTT. Translating gives CASSSGTGVSPLHF. The chain carries TRBV7-6 and TRBJ1-6; 10 bases fit TRBD1. The V gene's germline CDR1 is SGHVS and CDR2 FNYEAQ. The V and J ends lost 4 bases and 9 bases, in that order; junction bases with no gene match: 3. The CDR3 is 14 residues long.

This chain links TRBV3-1 (or the pseudogene TRBV3-2) with TRBJ2-1, with 8 bases that match TRBD1. The CDR3 spans 12 residues. CDR1 LGHDT and CDR2 YNNKEL come from the germline V gene (reference sequence). V was clipped by 8 bases and J by 7 bases; unmatched bases: 4. The CDR3 loop is CASEDRVNEQFF. The CDR3 region has the DNA TGTGCCAGCGAGGACAGGGTGAATGAGCAGTTCTTC.

The chain employs TRBV20-1 and TRBJ1-4, with a weak D call TRBD1 (5 bases). Trimming left V 3 bases short and J 0 bases short, with 11 bases between. This CDR3 spans 15 amino acids. Germline assignment: CDR1 DFQATT and CDR2 SNEGSKA (reference sequence). Here the CDR3 reads CSASDSDSTNEKLFF. The CDR3 nucleotides read TGCAGTGCTAGTGACAGCGACTCAACTAATGAAAAACTGTTTTTT.

The chain is built from TRBV18 and TRBJ2-5, with D possibly matching TRBD1 (6 bases). Trimming left V 3 bases short and J 5 bases short, with 13 bases between. The CDR3 spans 14 residues. Germline lookup yields CDR1 KGHSH and CDR2 LQKENI. The CDR3 coding sequence is TGTGCCAGCTCACCCGACAGGTTCGGTGAGACCCAGTACTTC. Translated: CASSPDRFGETQYF. The whole variable domain, remainder taken from reference TRBV18 and TRBJ2-5, is NAGVMQNPRHLVRRRGQEARLRCSPMKGHSHVYWYRQLPEEGLKFMVYLQKENIIDESGMPKERFSAEFPKEGPSILRIQQVVRGDSAAYFCASSPDRFGETQYFGPGTRLLVL.

V is TRBV2 and J is TRBJ2-7; 7 bases are a match to TRBD1. Trimming removed 10 bases from V and 6 bases from J; junction bases left unmatched: 6. The germline CDR1 and CDR2 sequences are SNHLY and FYNNEI. The CDR3 sequence is 11 residues long. CDR3 sequence (DNA): TGTGCCATCCAGACAGGGCGCGAGCAGTACTTC. The encoded protein is CAIQTGREQYF.

The V call is TRBV5-6, the J call TRBJ1-3, with TRBD1 identical over 7 bases. In germline, CDR1 is SGHDT, CDR2 YYEEEE. The trim removed 2 bases at V and 1 base at J, leaving 6 bases unmatched. The CDR3 runs 16 residues. The CDR3: CASSFRQGISGNTIYF. CDR3 sequence (DNA): TGTGCCAGCAGCTTTAGACAGGGAATATCTGGAAACACCATATATTTT.

The V and J genes are TRBV10-3 and TRBJ2-5; 10 nucleotides line up with TRBD2. Trimming took 2 bases from V and 5 from J; bases not matched to a gene: 5. This CDR3 contains 15 residues. Germline CDR1 ENHRY, CDR2 SYGVKD. The CDR3 DNA sequence: TGTGCCATCAGTGAGGTAGCGGGGGGCCTGGAGACCCAGTACTTC. Translating gives CAISEVAGGLETQYF.

V gene TRBV9 combines with J gene TRBJ2-3; 9 bases match TRBD2. Germline V lookup: CDR1 SGDLS, CDR2 YYNGEE. CDR3 length: 17 residues. Germline trimming cut 0 bases from V and 3 bases from J; bases unmatched to any gene: 8. CDR3 bases: TGTGCCAGCAGCGTAGGGATCAAGCGGGGGGTGACAGATACGCAGTATTTT. Translating gives CASSVGIKRGVTDTQYF.

The chain uses TRBV7-9 and TRBJ2-1; D not resolved. V was trimmed by 3 bases and J by 0 bases, leaving 6 bases between them. This CDR3 is 14 amino acids long. Looked up from germline, CDR1 is SEHNR and CDR2 is FQNEAQ (reference sequence). CDR3 in amino acids: CASSFARSYNEQFF. The DNA for the CDR3 is TGTGCCAGCAGCTTCGCGCGCTCCTACAATGAGCAGTTCTTC.

The chain links TRBV7-9 to TRBJ1-3; TRBD1 aligns across 9 bases. V lost 4 bases, J lost 3 bases, and 10 bases stayed unmatched. Per the germline V gene, CDR1 is SEHNR and CDR2 is FQNEAQ (reference sequence). The CDR3 loop spans 17 amino acids. Here the CDR3 DNA reads TGTGCCAGCAGCTCCCGGGGGGGACAGGGAGTTGGAAACACCATATATTTT. This sequence encodes CASSSRGGQGVGNTIYF.

The J gene is TRBJ1-1, the V gene TRBV7-9; D is uncertain. This CDR3 spans 15 amino acids. The ends were cut back, 5 bases at V and 7 bases at J, with 20 bases in the middle. Germline V lookup: CDR1 SEHNR, CDR2 FQNEAQ (reference sequence). The chain's CDR3 is CASSRAGSGPNEAFF. CDR3 nucleotide sequence: TGTGCCAGCAGCCGAGCGGGGTCAGGCCCCAATGAAGCTTTCTTT.

The V gene is TRBV27, the J gene TRBJ1-2, with D possibly TRBD1 on 6 matching bases. The CDR3 covers 16 residues. V dropped 5 bases and J dropped 4 bases, with 20 bases sitting between them. Germline V CDR1 and CDR2: MNHEY, SMNVEV (reference sequence). CDR3 coding DNA: TGTGCCAGCAGTCCAAACCCCCTACAGGGCATCTATGGCTACACCTTC. This sequence encodes CASSPNPLQGIYGYTF.

This CDR3 is CASSLVVRAENTIYF. CDR3 nucleotides: TGCGCCAGCAGCCTTGTGGTGAGGGCGGAAAACACCATATATTTT. The V and J genes are TRBV4-1 and TRBJ1-3, with unresolved D. V was shortened by 4 bases and J by 6 bases, with 16 bases between the two germline ends. The V gene's germline CDR1 is MGHRA and CDR2 YSYEKL. The CDR3 spans 15 residues.

The J gene is TRBJ1-1, the V gene TRBV30; no definite D call. Germline-derived CDR1 and CDR2 are GTSNPN and SVGIG (reference sequence). This CDR3 is built from 15 residues. The germline V and J ends were trimmed by 2 bases and 0 bases, with 13 bases remaining between them. The CDR3 reads CAWSLTATVNTEAFF. Here the CDR3 DNA reads TGTGCCTGGAGTCTAACCGCAACAGTGAACACTGAAGCTTTCTTT.